The rows below give T cell receptor beta chains drawn from one sample of a study of control samples from healthy donors and cancer patients. Profiled with immunoSEQ multiplex PCR; TCRdb holds only in-frame clones, not every one. The sample gives over 150,000 clones, 96% of which show up once; around 0.92% is in the top ten. The sequencing input was blood. The origin of the receptors is a woman younger than 45 in good health. Both conserved end residues are part of each CDR3. The order of the fields is V gene, D gene, J gene, CDR3 DNA, CDR3 protein. D genes are given only for firm matches.

TRBV4-1	NA	TRBJ1-3	TGCGCCAGCAGCCAAGGAAGGGTTGGAAACACCATATATTTT	CASSQGRVGNTIYF
TRBV4-2	NA	TRBJ2-1	TGTGCCAGCAGCCAAGCGGCCGTTTCCTACAATGAGCAGTTCTTC	CASSQAAVSYNEQFF
TRBV5-1	NA	TRBJ1-4	TGCGCCAGCAGCCTAGACAGGTATAATGAAAAACTGTTTTTT	CASSLDRYNEKLFF
TRBV5-1	NA	TRBJ2-7	TGCGCCAGCAGCTTTGGACGGAATCTTCTCTACGAGCAGTACTTC	CASSFGRNLLYEQYF
TRBV7-2	NA	TRBJ1-5	TGTGCCAGCAGCTTTTTCCGGGATCAGCCCCAGCATTTT	CASSFFRDQPQHF
TRBV6-6	NA	TRBJ2-7	TGTGCCAGCAGTTACTCGGCCGAGCAGTACTTC	CASSYSAEQYF
TRBV2	NA	TRBJ1-2	TGTGCCAGCAGCGGAGGTGACAGGCCCTATGGCTACACCTTC	CASSGGDRPYGYTF
TRBV28	TRBD2	TRBJ2-3	TGTGCCAGCAGTACAGCGGGATTTAGCACAGATACGCAGTATTTT	CASSTAGFSTDTQYF
TRBV28	NA	TRBJ1-3	TGTGCCAGCAGTTTCGCGGCGGGAGCAGCGGGAAACACCATATATTTT	CASSFAAGAAGNTIYF
TRBV19	TRBD1	TRBJ1-6	TGTGCCAGTGGTTACAGGGGCTCACCCCTCCACTTT	CASGYRGSPLHF
TRBV28	TRBD1	TRBJ1-2	TGTGCCAGCAGTCTGCTTCCGGGACAGGGGAGCTATGGCTACACCTTC	CASSLLPGQGSYGYTF
TRBV4-2	NA	TRBJ2-2	TGTGCCAGCAGCCAAGTGTTGGAAGGGGCAGGGGACACCGGGGAGCTGTTTTTT	CASSQVLEGAGDTGELFF
TRBV20-1	TRBD2	TRBJ2-5	TGCAGTGCTAGTGGAGCGGCGGGGGTTCACCAAGAGACCCAGTACTTC	CSASGAAGVHQETQYF
TRBV7-2	NA	TRBJ1-5	TGTGCCAGCAGCCGGGCGGGGAATCAGCCCCAGCATTTT	CASSRAGNQPQHF
TRBV10-1	NA	TRBJ1-6	TGCGCCAGCAGTTCTCAGGGAACACCCCTCCACTTT	CASSSQGTPLHF
TRBV7-6	NA	TRBJ2-1	TGTGCCAGCAGCCTCAAGGGACCGACGATCAGTGAGCAGTTCTTC	CASSLKGPTISEQFF